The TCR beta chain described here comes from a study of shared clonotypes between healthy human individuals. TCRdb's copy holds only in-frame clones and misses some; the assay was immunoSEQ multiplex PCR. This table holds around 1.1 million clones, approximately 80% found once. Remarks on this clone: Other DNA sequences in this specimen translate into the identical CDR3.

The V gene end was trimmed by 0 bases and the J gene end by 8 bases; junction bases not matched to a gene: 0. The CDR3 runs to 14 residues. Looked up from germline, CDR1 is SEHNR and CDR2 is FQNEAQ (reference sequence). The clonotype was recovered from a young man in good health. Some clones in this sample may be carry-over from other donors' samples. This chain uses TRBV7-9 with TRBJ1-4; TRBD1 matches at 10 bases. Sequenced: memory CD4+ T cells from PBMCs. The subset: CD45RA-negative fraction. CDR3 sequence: CASSLATGGEKLFF. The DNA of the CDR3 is TGTGCCAGCAGCTTAGCGACAGGGGGCGAAAAACTGTTTTTT.